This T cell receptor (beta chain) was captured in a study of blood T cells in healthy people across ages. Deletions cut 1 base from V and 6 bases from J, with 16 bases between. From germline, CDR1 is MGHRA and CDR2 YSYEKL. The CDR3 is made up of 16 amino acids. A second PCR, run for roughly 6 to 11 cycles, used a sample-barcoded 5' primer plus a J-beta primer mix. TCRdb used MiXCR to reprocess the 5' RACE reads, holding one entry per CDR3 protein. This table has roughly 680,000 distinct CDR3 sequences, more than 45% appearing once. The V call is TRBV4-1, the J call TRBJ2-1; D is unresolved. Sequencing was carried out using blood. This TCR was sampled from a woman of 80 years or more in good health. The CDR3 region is CASSQGLILLGNEQFF. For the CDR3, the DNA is TGCGCCAGCAGCCAAGGGTTGATTCTGCTCGGCAATGAGCAGTTCTTC.